This T cell receptor beta chain appears in the sequencing data of a study of shared clonotypes between healthy human individuals. Germline CDR1 is MNHEY and CDR2 is SMNVEV (reference sequence). This CDR3 has 15 amino acids. Unmatched junction bases numbered 5, after V lost 3 bases and J lost 4 bases. Regarding this clone: Its specificity is not known.

Study-wide points: Larger estimated richness was generally recorded for naive subsets relative to memory subsets.

Memory CD4+ cells were the fraction left after CD45RA+ naive selection. At the deep level, the assay was run. Profiling relied on immunoSEQ multiplex PCR, and the TCRdb table lists in-frame clones only, not all of them. The sample lists roughly 2 million clones, roughly 96% occurring once. The TCR comes from a man aged 18 to 30 in good health. The sequenced sample consisted of naive CD4+ T cells sorted from blood. Described subset: CD45RA+ positively selected. The chain carries TRBV27 and TRBJ2-1; 8 bases map to TRBD2. CDR3 DNA sequence: TGTGCCAGCAGTTTGGCTAGCGGGCCATACAATGAGCAGTTCTTC. It specifies CASSLASGPYNEQFF.